Sequencing of this TCR beta chain was carried out in a study of OX40 agonist ivuxolimab in advanced cancers. The V gene's germline CDR1 is SGHAT and CDR2 FQNNGV. Trimming took 6 bases from V and 3 from J; bases not matched to a gene: 10. The CDR3 has 15 amino acids. Data came from immunoSEQ multiplex PCR; TCRdb stores just in-frame clones and leaves some out. The sample includes 25,000 to 35,000 clones, approximately 90% of them seen just once. Autoimmune disease history or systemic immunosuppression led to patient exclusion. The sample in question was CD4+ or CD8+ T cells sorted from blood, obtained in a trial of the OX40 agonist ivuxolimab. The clonotype was recovered from an adult with an advanced solid tumor such as melanoma, head and neck, liver or kidney cancer. The genes are TRBV11-2 and TRBJ2-7, with 8 nucleotides matching TRBD2. As DNA, the CDR3 is TGTGCCAGCAGTTCCAGTGCGGGAGGAATCTACGAGCAGTACTTC. Its protein product is CASSSSAGGIYEQYF.